These 21 T cell receptor beta chains came from one sample sequenced in a study of early T cells in non-severe SARS-CoV-2 infection (dated by TCRdb to about 2021). Library creation used 5' RACE. Sequencing instrument: NextSeq 500. TCRdb itself trimmed the public reads at Q25 with fastp, ran MiXCR and retained productive beta chains. Each record represents a unique CDR3 protein, reported with the most common genes and DNA among its rows. The sample table lists around 53,000 distinct CDR3 sequences, 10% to 15% of them with a count of one. The ten largest clones represent 2.5% of the sample. The sequenced sample was whole blood, obtained at baseline. These receptors all stem from an adult who was a healthcare worker with PCR-confirmed SARS-CoV-2 infection or an uninfected control (not recorded which).

This sequence joins TRBV20-1 and TRBJ1-6; D is possibly TRBD1 (6 bases). Trimming removed 0 bases at V and 6 bases at J, with 18 bases between. The CDR3 covers 17 residues. Per the germline V gene, CDR1 is DFQATT and CDR2 is SNEGSKA (reference sequence). The CDR3 region has the DNA TGCAGTGCTAGAGATCCACAGGGCGGGGTATTTAATTCACCCCTCCACTTT. Its protein is CSARDPQGGVFNSPLHF.

The chain has TRBV3-1 and TRBJ2-2; D is undetermined. V lost 1 base, J lost 0 bases, and 3 bases lay in between. The CDR3 sequence is 14 residues long. Germline CDR1 and CDR2: LGHDT and YNNKEL (reference sequence). The CDR3 bases are TGTGCCAGCAGCCAAGCTGCGAACACCGGGGAGCTGTTTTTT. It is translated as CASSQAANTGELFF.

J is TRBJ2-1 and V is TRBV7-3; D might be TRBD2 (5 bases). CDR1 and CDR2 from the germline V gene are SGHTA and FQGTGA. Trimming removed 5 bases at V and 9 bases at J, with 8 bases between. This CDR3 is built from 11 residues. The DNA for the CDR3 is TGTGCCAGCAGCGAGGGAGTTGAGCAGTTCTTC. Protein: CASSEGVEQFF.

This clonotype was counted at least ten times. The V gene is TRBV28, the J gene TRBJ2-1; a weak D match, TRBD2 (6 bases). The germline V and J ends were trimmed by 4 bases and 15 bases, with 19 bases remaining between them. From germline, CDR1 is MDHEN and CDR2 SYDVKM. The CDR3 has 13 residues. The CDR3 DNA reads as TGTGCCAGCAGTTCCCCGCCGGGGCTAGCGTGGTTCTTC. Translation gives CASSSPPGLAWFF.

The V and J genes are TRBV7-9 and TRBJ2-7; no reliable D call. Per germline, CDR1 SEHNR and CDR2 FQNEAQ (reference sequence). The CDR3 is made up of 12 amino acids. V dropped 10 bases and J dropped 4 bases, with 14 bases sitting between them. The CDR3, as DNA: TGTGCCACCCGGGCCTACGGATACGAGCAGTACTTC. Protein sequence: CATRAYGYEQYF.

The rearrangement uses TRBV18 and TRBJ1-4; D is unclear. V lost 6 bases and J lost 7, with 21 bases in between. This CDR3 is 16 amino acids long. Germline loops: CDR1 KGHSH, CDR2 LQKENI. In DNA form, the CDR3 reads TGTGCCAGCTCGCAACAACCACCGGGCCGTCGTGAAAAACTGTTTTTT. Encoded protein: CASSQQPPGRREKLFF.

This clonotype showed up many times. This chain connects TRBV7-2 to TRBJ2-1; D unresolved. This CDR3 spans 21 amino acids. Trimming stripped 2 bases from V and 2 bases from J, with 28 bases between. Germline V gene data show CDR1 as SGHTA and CDR2 as FQGNSA. DNA for the CDR3: TGTGCCAGCAGCTTATGGTCCCTTGACGCTCCCCACCAGACGCCCTACAATGAGCAGTTCTTC. Its translation is CASSLWSLDAPHQTPYNEQFF. Variable domain in full (rest from reference TRBV7-2 and TRBJ2-1): GAGVSQSPSNKVTEKGKDVELRCDPISGHTALYWYRQSLGQGLEFLIYFQGNSAPDKSGLPSDRFSAERTGGSVSTLTIQRTQQEDSAVYLCASSLWSLDAPHQTPYNEQFFGPGTRLTVL.

V gene TRBV7-2 combines with J gene TRBJ2-7; D perhaps matches TRBD2 (6 bases). In germline, CDR1 is SGHTA, CDR2 FQGNSA. This CDR3 has 12 amino acids. The V gene lost 4 bases and the J gene lost 10 bases, with 14 bases spanning the gap. CDR3 protein: CASSSGAALQYF. The CDR3 DNA sequence: TGTGCCAGCAGCTCGGGAGCGGCCCTACAGTACTTC.

The V and J genes are TRBV7-2 and TRBJ1-1; no reliable D call. Trimming pared 2 bases from V and 6 bases from J, leaving 13 bases between. Germline V gene sequence: CDR1 SGHTA, CDR2 FQGNSA. This CDR3 has 14 amino acids. The CDR3 region has the DNA TGTGCCAGCAGCTTATCGTACACCGAACCTGAAGCTTTCTTT. The encoded protein is CASSLSYTEPEAFF.

The gene calls are TRBV20-1 and TRBJ2-5; D unclear. The CDR3 totals 13 residues. Germline V gene sequence: CDR1 DFQATT, CDR2 SNEGSKA (reference sequence). V lost 1 base, J lost 5 bases, and 11 bases lay in between. CDR3 amino acids: CSARVAGRETQYF. In DNA form, the CDR3 reads TGCAGTGCTAGAGTCGCAGGCCGGGAGACCCAGTACTTC.

The sample holds a few counts of this clonotype. This rearrangement joins TRBV6-6 to TRBJ2-7, with a tentative D call TRBD2 (6 bases). Deletions cut 6 bases from V and 3 bases from J, with 24 bases between. The germline V gene has CDR1 MNHNY and CDR2 SVGAGI (reference sequence). CDR3 length: 17 residues. In DNA, the CDR3 is TGTGCCAGCAGAGACCAGTCCCCCGGGGGATCCTTCTACGAGCAGTACTTC. Translated, it gives CASRDQSPGGSFYEQYF.

The chain employs TRBV29-1 and TRBJ2-2, with 11 bases matching TRBD2. The trim removed 5 bases at V and 4 bases at J, leaving 9 bases unmatched. Looked up from germline, CDR1 is SQVTM and CDR2 is ANQGSEA. CDR3 length: 16 amino acids. CDR3 protein: CSVPTTSGSPTGELFF. The CDR3 DNA reads TGCAGCGTTCCTACCACTAGCGGGAGTCCCACCGGGGAGCTGTTTTTT.

The rearrangement uses TRBV11-3 and TRBJ2-7; 7 bases align to TRBD2. The CDR3 runs to 15 residues. Trimming at V came to 1 base and at J to 2 bases, leaving 5 bases not matched to a gene. The germline V gene encodes CDR1 SGHNT and CDR2 YENEEA. The CDR3 sequence is CASSLGAGTTYEQYF. In DNA form, the CDR3 reads TGTGCCAGCAGCTTAGGAGCAGGGACTACCTACGAGCAGTACTTC.

The chain carries TRBV9 and TRBJ2-1; D assignment may be TRBD1 or TRBD2 (6 bases each). CDR3 length equals 12 residues. The germline CDR1 and CDR2 sequences are SGDLS and YYNGEE. The V end was cut by 3 bases, the J end by 10 bases, with 11 bases between. CDR3 coding DNA: TGTGCCAGCAGCGGTGCGGGACACGAGCAGTTCTTC. This encodes CASSGAGHEQFF.

This clonotype was observed a handful of times. This chain connects TRBV7-2 to TRBJ2-1, with 10 bases lining up with TRBD2. Germline loops: CDR1 SGHTA, CDR2 FQGNSA. V lost 1 base, J lost 4 bases, and 4 bases stayed unmatched. The CDR3 totals 16 residues. This chain's CDR3 is CASSLELAGVYNEQFF. The CDR3 DNA is TGTGCCAGCAGCTTAGAGCTAGCGGGAGTATACAATGAGCAGTTCTTC.

The genes are TRBV19 and TRBJ1-2; maybe TRBD1 (5 bases). Germline V gene data show CDR1 as LNHDA and CDR2 as SQIVND (reference sequence). V was shortened by 10 bases and J by 8 bases, with 17 bases between the two germline ends. The CDR3 has 12 amino acids. CDR3 nucleotide sequence: TGTGCCACCATGGCGTGGGGGAACGGCTACACCTTC. Translated: CATMAWGNGYTF.

The gene calls are TRBV11-2 and TRBJ2-6; D not certain. V dropped 5 bases and J dropped 0 bases, with 11 bases sitting between them. CDR1 SGHAT and CDR2 FQNNGV come from the germline V gene. The CDR3 runs 16 residues. The CDR3 DNA reads as TGTGCCAGCAGCCTGAGAGCAGCCTCTGGGGCCAACGTCCTGACTTTC. It specifies CASSLRAASGANVLTF.

V usage is TRBV28 and J usage is TRBJ2-1, with D unclear. The CDR3 consists of 13 residues. Germline CDR1 is MDHEN and CDR2 is SYDVKM. CDR3 sequence reads: CVTSEPPGDEQFF. CDR3 DNA sequence: TGTGTCACCTCCGAGCCCCCAGGCGATGAGCAGTTCTTC.

The chain joins TRBV6-2 or TRBV6-3 to TRBJ1-5; 12 bases map to TRBD1. There are 15 residues in the CDR3. Trimming cost V 5 bases and J 7 bases; bases outside gene matches: 6. Germline CDR1 is MNHEY and CDR2 is SVGEGT. DNA for the CDR3: TGTGCCAGCAGTCCGGGACAGGGGGCAGGACAGCCCCAGCATTTT. Protein sequence: CASSPGQGAGQPQHF.

This clonotype was seen a handful of times. The chain couples TRBV7-2 to TRBJ1-5, with D possibly matching TRBD1 (6 bases). Deletions cut 5 bases from V and 1 base from J, with 15 bases between. The CDR3 sequence is 16 residues long. The germline CDR1 and CDR2 sequences are SGHTA and FQGNSA. The CDR3 sequence: CASSTAGQKSNQPQHF. CDR3 in DNA: TGTGCCAGCAGCACCGCCGGACAGAAAAGCAATCAGCCCCAGCATTTT.

This clonotype was seen more than once but under ten times. V and J are TRBV11-2 and TRBJ2-3; D call uncertain. CDR1 is SGHAT and CDR2 is FQNNGV in the germline V gene. Trimming took off 5 bases at V and 5 bases at J, with 17 bases between the two ends. The CDR3 has 15 residues. As DNA, the CDR3 is TGTGCCAGCAGCCTACAGCCGACGTCGGGAGATACGCAGTATTTT. Translating gives CASSLQPTSGDTQYF.